This TCR beta chain was recorded in a study of blood T cell repertoires in COVID-19. Study context: PBMCs, B-cell-depleted T cells, or T cells provided the cDNA or gDNA that made up the material.

Original handling: Estimates of nucleated cell counts were drawn from the amplification of reference gene primers. Clones were sequenced by immunoSEQ multiplex PCR, and TCRdb holds only the in-frame ones, with some missing. V and J calls plus clone size are reproduced from that table; the DNA served to infer D and trimming. This table holds tens of thousands of clones, under 95% found once. Germline values: CDR1 SGHTA, CDR2 FQGNSA. V gave up 5 bases and J gave up 1 base, with 13 bases separating them. The CDR3 is 15 amino acids. The genes are TRBV7-2 and TRBJ2-3; tentatively, D is TRBD2 (6 bases). The TCR comes from a human donor in a cohort sampled during active COVID-19. Material for sequencing was peripheral blood. The CDR3 here is CASSRSASGTDTQYF. CDR3 DNA: TGTGCCAGCAGCCGGTCCGCTAGCGGCACAGATACGCAGTATTTT. The full variable domain, rest sourced from reference TRBV7-2 and TRBJ2-3, is GAGVSQSPSNKVTEKGKDVELRCDPISGHTALYWYRQSLGQGLEFLIYFQGNSAPDKSGLPSDRFSAERTGGSVSTLTIQRTQQEDSAVYLCASSRSASGTDTQYFGPGTRLTVL.